This T cell receptor (beta chain) was sequenced during a study of CD4 T cells in relation to SARS-CoV-2 and coronaviruses (dated by TCRdb to about 2021). With regard to the full study: In the ViraFEST assay, PBMCs were grown with antigen for roughly 10 days, and TCR beta CDR3s were then sequenced to identify antigen-specific clonal expansions. Patient-derived lymphoblastoid cell lines were used to map the HLA restriction of shared crossreactive spike epitopes. The negative reference condition was either a culture with an HIV-1 Nef peptide pool or a culture with no peptide. Memory CD4+ T cell crossreactivity between SARS-CoV-2 and common cold coronavirus spike proteins was assessed at the TCR clonotype level in the study. Expansion assays from other donors in the study were sequenced with a different, Illumina-based TCR-beta assay. Samples from a few pre-COVID donors and the naive versus memory experiments were sequenced with the Adaptive Biotechnologies TCR-sequencing kit; other data were Illumina-based.

For this clone: The antigen it binds to is not known. Base qualities are not provided; no much larger clone lies one nucleotide away.

CD4+ T cells from unexposed donors were collected before the COVID-19 pandemic (2011-2018). Following 10 days of culture, the EasySep CD4+ T cell isolation kit was used to isolate CD4+ T cells. As cell numbers permitted, CD4+ T cells from unexposed donors were tested for reactivity to SARS-CoV-2 S and N and to four common cold coronavirus spike pools. Each well held millions of PBMCs cultured in IMDM containing roughly 5% human AB serum and roughly 10 IU/ml IL-2. Half of the culture medium was replaced with fresh IL-2-containing medium on days 3 and 7. In general, triplicate replicate wells were used for every peptide culture condition. Leukapheresis product for the unexposed donors was purchased commercially. Ficoll-Paque PLUS gradient centrifugation was used to isolate PBMCs from either whole blood or leukapheresis product. PBMCs were either cryopreserved at -140°C or used fresh in the expansion assay. The QIAamp Micro DNA Kit was used to extract genomic DNA from the CD4+ T cells.

Library prep was done by the immunoSEQ multiplex PCR assay. From the authors' description of their analysis: During preprocessing, nonproductive sequences were removed, as were CDR3s that did not start with C, did not end with F or W, or were shorter than 7 amino acids. The MANAFEST web app identified antigen-specific clonotypes based on expansion compared with the reference and other culture wells. To be counted as positive, a clone had to show significant expansion compared with the reference culture, at an FDR below 0.05, in 2 of 3 replicate wells. Positive clones also required significant expansion versus all other tandem wells and an odds ratio above 5. CDR3 homology was quantified as pairwise Levenshtein distance, calculated with the stringdist R package after three terminal residues were trimmed from each end. What TCRdb holds here is the immuneACCESS table cut down to in-frame rearrangements. Part of the clones is not present; checked against another copy, under half of the missing clones reflect an unresolved V gene, and the others are unexplained. The V and J calls and clone size were taken over from that table, and D and trimming were inferred from the DNA. The sample table holds tens of thousands of clones, of which about 80% were seen once. Around a sixth of the sample goes to the ten largest clones.

At the junction V is shortened by 1 base and J by 12 bases, with 7 bases in between. Via the germline V gene (reference sequence), CDR1 is SEHNR and CDR2 FQNEAQ. The CDR3 runs 11 residues from the cysteine to the phenylalanine. Kept here is only the CDR3 DNA, which spans 33 bases and is read in frame from base 1. Study-level results and caveats: Crossreactive clones showed significantly weaker SARS-CoV-2-driven expansion than monoreactive clones, consistent with antigenic imprinting. No donor contributed both pre-pandemic and post-infection samples, which limited tracing the source of pre-existing responses. Roughly 64% of donors had memory CD4+ clonotypes that crossrecognized SARS-CoV-2 and at least one common cold coronavirus spike. Crossreactivity analysis centred on spike protein, so crossreactivity against other viral proteins was not assessed. The study was constrained by small numbers of patients and of tested TCRs.

This TCR was sampled from a human donor in good health. The rearranged segments are TRBV7-9 and TRBJ2-1; a confident D gene designation cannot be given. The sample consisted of CD4+ T cells from PBMCs, cultured in vitro. The CDR3 protein is CASSLVDPQFF. In nucleotide form, the sequence is TGTGCCAGCAGCTTAGTTGATCCGCAGTTCTTC.